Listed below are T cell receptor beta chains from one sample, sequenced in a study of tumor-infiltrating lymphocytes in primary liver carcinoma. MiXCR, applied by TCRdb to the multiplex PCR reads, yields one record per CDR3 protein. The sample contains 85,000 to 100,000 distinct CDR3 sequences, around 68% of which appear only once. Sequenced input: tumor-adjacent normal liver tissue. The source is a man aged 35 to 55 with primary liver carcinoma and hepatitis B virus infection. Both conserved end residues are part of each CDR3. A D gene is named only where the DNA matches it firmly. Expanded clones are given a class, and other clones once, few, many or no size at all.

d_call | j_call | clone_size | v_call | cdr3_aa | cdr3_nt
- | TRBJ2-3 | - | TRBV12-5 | CASGFRTEYPTSKDTQYF | TGTGCTAGTGGTTTTCGGACAGAATATCCAACTAGCAAAGATACGCAGTATTTT
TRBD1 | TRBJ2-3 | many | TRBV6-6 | CASRRTGRTDTQYF | TGTGCCAGCAGGAGGACAGGGCGCACAGATACGCAGTATTTT
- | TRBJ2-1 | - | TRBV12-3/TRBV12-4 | CASITRNSDGEQFF | TGTGCCAGCATCACCCGGAACTCTGACGGTGAGCAGTTCTTC
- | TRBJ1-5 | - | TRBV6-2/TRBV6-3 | CASNYYGQGLENQSQHF | TGTGCCAGCAATTACTATGGGCAGGGGTTAGAGAATCAGTCCCAGCATTTT
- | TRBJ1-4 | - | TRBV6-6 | CASSKGWDNEKLFF | TGTGCCAGCAGTAAGGGATGGGACAATGAAAAACTGTTTTTT
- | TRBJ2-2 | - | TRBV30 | CAWSVGVNTGELFF | TGTGCCTGGAGTGTTGGGGTAAACACCGGGGAGCTGTTTTTT
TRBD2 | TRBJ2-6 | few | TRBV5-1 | CASSSLAGVDSGANVLTF | TGCGCCAGCAGCTCCTTAGCGGGAGTCGACTCTGGGGCCAACGTCCTGACTTTC
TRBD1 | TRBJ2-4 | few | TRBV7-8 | CASSPGQGENIQYF | TGTGCCAGCAGCCCGGGACAGGGTGAAAACATTCAGTACTTC
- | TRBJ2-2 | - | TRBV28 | CASSHPGTPKISGELFF | TGTGCCAGCAGTCACCCCGGGACACCCAAAATTTCCGGGGAGCTGTTTTTT
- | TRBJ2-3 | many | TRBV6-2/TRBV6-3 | CASSYRGVGVPTLNTQYF | TGTGCCAGCAGTTACAGGGGGGTTGGAGTTCCTACACTTAATACGCAGTATTTT
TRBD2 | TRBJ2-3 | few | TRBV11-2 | CASSLEGLAWTDKRYF | TGTGCCAGTAGCTTAGAGGGACTAGCGTGGACAGATAAGCGGTATTTT
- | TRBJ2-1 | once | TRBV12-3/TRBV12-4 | CASSPSGAREGSYNEQFF | TGTGCCAGCAGTCCTAGTGGAGCGAGGGAAGGCTCCTACAATGAGCAGTTCTTC
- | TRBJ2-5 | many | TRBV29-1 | CSVEAGHQETQYF | TGCAGCGTTGAGGCAGGGCATCAAGAGACCCAGTACTTC
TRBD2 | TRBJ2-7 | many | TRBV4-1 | CASSQEGLAAYEQYF | TGCGCCAGCAGCCAAGAGGGACTAGCGGCCTACGAGCAGTACTTC
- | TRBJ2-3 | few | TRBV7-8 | CASSFADTQYF | TGTGCCAGCAGCTTCGCAGATACGCAGTATTTT
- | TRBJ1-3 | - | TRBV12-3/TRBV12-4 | CVSSLGTSGNTIYF | TGTGTCAGCAGTCTGGGGACATCCGGAAACACCATATATTTT
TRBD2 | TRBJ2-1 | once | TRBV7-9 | CARSSSGLAGGRPFF | TGTGCCAGGAGCTCGTCGGGACTAGCGGGAGGGCGTCCGTTCTTC
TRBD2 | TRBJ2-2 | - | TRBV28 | CASSVAGENTGELLF | TGTGCCAGCAGTGTAGCGGGAGAGAACACCGGGGAGCTGCTTTTT
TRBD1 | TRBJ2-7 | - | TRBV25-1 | CASSALPGQGWNEQYF | TGTGCCAGCAGTGCCCTGCCGGGACAGGGTTGGAACGAGCAGTACTTC
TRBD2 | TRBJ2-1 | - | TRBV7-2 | CASSLRPGLATYHPTRNEQFF | TGTGCCAGCAGCCTGAGACCGGGACTAGCGACTTATCACCCCACTAGGAATGAGCAGTTCTTC
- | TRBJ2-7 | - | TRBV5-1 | CASSWTADTYEQYF | TGCGCCAGCAGTTGGACAGCTGACACCTACGAGCAGTACTTC
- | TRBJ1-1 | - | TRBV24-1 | CATSGGRGGTEAFF | TGTGCCACCAGTGGAGGGCGGGGTGGCACTGAAGCTTTCTTT
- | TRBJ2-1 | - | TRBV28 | CASSYKQGHYNEQIF | TGTGCCAGCAGTTACAAACAGGGTCACTACAATGAGCAGATCTTC
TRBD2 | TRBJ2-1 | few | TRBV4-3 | CASSQGSSGSVFF | TGCGCCAGCAGCCAAGGGTCTAGCGGGAGTGTGTTCTTC
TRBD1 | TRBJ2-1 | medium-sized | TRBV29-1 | CSVEGRGQYNEQFF | TGCAGCGTTGAAGGCCGGGGACAGTACAATGAGCAGTTCTTC
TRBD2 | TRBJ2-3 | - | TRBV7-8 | CVSSLARAGVPHDTQYF | TGTGTCAGCAGCTTAGCCCGAGCGGGAGTGCCACATGATACGCAGTATTTT
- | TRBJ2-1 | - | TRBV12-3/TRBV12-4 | CVSSFTRGKEQFF | TGTGTCAGCAGTTTTACAAGAGGGAAAGAGCAGTTCTTC
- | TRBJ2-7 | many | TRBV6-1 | CASRRDSHEQYF | TGTGCCAGCAGGCGGGACAGTCATGAGCAGTACTTC
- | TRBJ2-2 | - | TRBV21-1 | CARSNTGELFF | TGTGCCAGGAGCAACACCGGGGAGCTGTTTTTT
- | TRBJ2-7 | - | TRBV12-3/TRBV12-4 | CVSSALAYDRYF | TGTGTCAGCAGTGCACTAGCCTACGATCGGTACTTC
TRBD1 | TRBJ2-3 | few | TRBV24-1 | CATSDHRGPTDTQYF | TGTGCCACCAGTGACCACAGGGGCCCCACAGATACGCAGTATTTT
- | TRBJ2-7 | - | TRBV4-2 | CARSQAGSPRWSGEQYF | TGTGCCAGGAGCCAAGCAGGTTCCCCCCGGTGGTCTGGCGAGCAATACTTC
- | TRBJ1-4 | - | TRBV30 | CAWSDLGSTNEKLSF | TGTGCCTGGAGTGACCTGGGTTCAACTAATGAAAAACTGTCTTTT
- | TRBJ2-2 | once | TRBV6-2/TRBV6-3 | CASRLSNTGEQFF | TGTGCCAGCAGACTTTCAAACACCGGGGAGCAGTTTTTT
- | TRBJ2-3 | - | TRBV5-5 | CASSPPGMSRDTQYF | TGTGCCAGTAGCCCTCCCGGGATGAGCAGAGATACGCAGTATTTT
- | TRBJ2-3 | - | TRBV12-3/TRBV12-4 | CASSLERHGNTQYF | TGTGCCAGCAGTTTAGAGAGGCACGGGAATACGCAGTATTTT
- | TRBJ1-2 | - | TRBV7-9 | CASSRGGRGDYGCTF | -
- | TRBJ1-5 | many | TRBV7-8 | CASSLWSGPQHF | TGTGCCAGCAGCTTATGGTCCGGGCCCCAGCATTTT
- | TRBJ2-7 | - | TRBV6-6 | CASNLNTTSYKQYF | TGTGCCAGCAATCTGAACACCACGTCCTACAAGCAGTACTTC
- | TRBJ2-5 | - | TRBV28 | CASSILRPLHETQYF | TGCGCCAGCAGTATACTCCGGCCCCTCCATGAGACCCAGTACTTC
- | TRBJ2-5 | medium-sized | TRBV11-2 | CASSFSVGETQYF | TGTGCCAGCAGCTTTAGCGTCGGAGAGACCCAGTACTTC
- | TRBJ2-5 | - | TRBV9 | CASSGRGLGETQYF | TGTGCCAGCAGCGGAAGGGGTCTTGGAGAGACCCAGTACTTC
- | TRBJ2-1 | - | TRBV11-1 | CVSSLGPANGQFF | TGTGTCAGCAGCTTAGGGCCCGCCAATGGGCAGTTCTTC
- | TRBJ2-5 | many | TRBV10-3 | CAISESRGGETQYF | TGTGCCATCAGTGAGTCGAGGGGAGGCGAGACCCAGTACTTC
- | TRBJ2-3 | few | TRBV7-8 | CASSLVGGYSTDTQYF | TGTGCCAGCAGCTTAGTTGGTGGCTATAGCACAGATACGCAGTATTTT
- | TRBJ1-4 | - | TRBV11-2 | CASSLEVVDEKLFF | TGTGCCAGCAGCTTGGAAGTTGTGGACGAAAAACTGTTTTTT
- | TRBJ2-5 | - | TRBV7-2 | CASSLMETQYF | TGTGCCAGCAGCTTAATGGAGACCCAGTACTTC
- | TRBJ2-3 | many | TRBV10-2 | CASTQGFELAQYF | TGCGCCAGCACCCAGGGATTCGAACTAGCCCAGTATTTT
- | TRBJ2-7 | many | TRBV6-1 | CASRLTYEQYF | TGTGCCAGTAGACTGACCTACGAGCAGTACTTC
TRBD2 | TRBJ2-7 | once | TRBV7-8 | CASSSELAGNSYEQYF | TGCGCCAGCAGCTCAGAACTAGCGGGTAACTCCTACGAGCAGTACTTC
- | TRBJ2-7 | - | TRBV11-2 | CVSSLATSQYEQYF | TGTGTCAGCAGCTTGGCGACTAGTCAGTACGAGCAGTATTTC
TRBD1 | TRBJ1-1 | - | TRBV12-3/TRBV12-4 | CASSLGQGGKSASF | TGTGCCAGTAGTTTAGGACAGGGGGGAAAGTCGGCTTCCTTT
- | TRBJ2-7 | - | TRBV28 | CASGYGPTNSYEQYF | TGTGCCAGCGGCTACGGGCCCACGAACTCCTACGAGCAGTACTTC
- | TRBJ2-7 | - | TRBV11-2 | CASSSEYEQYF | TGTGCCAGCAGCTCGGAGTACGAACAGTACTTC